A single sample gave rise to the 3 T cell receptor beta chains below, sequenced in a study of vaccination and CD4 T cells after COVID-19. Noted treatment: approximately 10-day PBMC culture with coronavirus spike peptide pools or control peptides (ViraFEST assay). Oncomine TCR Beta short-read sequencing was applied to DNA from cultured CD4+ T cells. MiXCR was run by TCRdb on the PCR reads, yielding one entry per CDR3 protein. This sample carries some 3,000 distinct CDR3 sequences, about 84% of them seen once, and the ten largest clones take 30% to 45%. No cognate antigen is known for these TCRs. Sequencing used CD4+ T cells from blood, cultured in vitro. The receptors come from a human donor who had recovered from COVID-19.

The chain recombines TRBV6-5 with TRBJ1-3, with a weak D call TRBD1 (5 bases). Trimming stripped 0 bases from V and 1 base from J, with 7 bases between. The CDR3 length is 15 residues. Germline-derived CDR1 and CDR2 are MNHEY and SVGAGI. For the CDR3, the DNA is TGTGCCAGCAGTTACTCGGGGGGATCTGGAAACACCATATATTTT. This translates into CASSYSGGSGNTIYF.

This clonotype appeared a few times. The CDR3 protein is CSAKLGGPATEAFF. CDR3 nucleotides: TGCAGTGCCAAATTAGGGGGCCCAGCCACTGAAGCTTTCTTT. V gene TRBV20-1 combines with J gene TRBJ1-1; 7 bases map to TRBD1. This CDR3 is 14 amino acids long. Germline V CDR1 and CDR2: DFQATT, SNEGSKA (reference sequence). V lost 6 bases, J lost 4 bases, and 11 bases stayed unmatched.

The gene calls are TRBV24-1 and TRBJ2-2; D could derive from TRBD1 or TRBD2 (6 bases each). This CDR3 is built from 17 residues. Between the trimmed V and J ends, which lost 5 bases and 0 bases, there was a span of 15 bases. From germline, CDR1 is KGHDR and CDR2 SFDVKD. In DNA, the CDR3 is TGTGCCACCAGTGGGAATGGGGGGCACCCGAACACCGGGGAGCTGTTTTTT. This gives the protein CATSGNGGHPNTGELFF.